A selection of T cell receptor beta chains follows, all from one sample in a study of a mutant IDH1 vaccine in newly diagnosed glioma. Antigen specificity for these receptors is unknown. Libraries were prepared by immunoSEQ multiplex PCR; TCRdb keeps only in-frame clonotypes and omits some of them. This sample carries fewer than 35,000 clones, roughly 90% of them seen once, and the ten largest clones take around 21%. Sequencing used PBMCs, obtained from a glioma patient whose treatment included an IDH1 peptide vaccine. These receptors all stem from a man between 18 and 29 years old with glioma. The CDR3 runs from the conserved cysteine through the conserved F or W. D genes are given only for firm matches. Some rows mark clone size as missing; the rest say once, few, many or name a class of expanded clone.

J	V	D	size	CDR3	DNA
TRBJ1-2	TRBV5-4	-	-	CASSPGTPYGYTF	TGTGCCAGCAGCCCCGGGACGCCCTATGGCTACACCTTC
TRBJ2-7	TRBV7-2	-	-	CASSGYPRGEQYF	TGTGCCAGCAGTGGGTACCCGAGAGGCGAGCAGTACTTC
TRBJ2-7	TRBV18	-	-	CASSPDVLYEQYF	TGTGCCAGCTCACCTGATGTGCTCTACGAGCAGTACTTC
TRBJ1-2	TRBV12-2	-	-	CASRPGYTF	TGTGCAAGTCGTCCGGGCTACACCTTC
TRBJ2-2	TRBV5-1	-	-	CASSFSGDNTGELFF	TGCGCCAGCAGCTTCTCGGGGGATAACACCGGGGAGCTGTTTTTT
TRBJ2-7	TRBV7-2	TRBD2	few	CASSPVGGRGYEQYF	TGTGCCAGCAGCCCCGTCGGGGGGAGAGGCTACGAGCAGTACTTC
TRBJ1-2	TRBV28	TRBD1	once	CASSPGQGRYTF	TGTGCCAGCAGTCCGGGACAGGGGCGCTACACCTTC
TRBJ2-7	TRBV28	-	-	CASSLLGVQYF	TGTGCCAGCAGTTTACTCGGAGTGCAGTACTTC
TRBJ1-5	TRBV30	-	-	CAWSVESNQPQHF	TGTGCCTGGAGTGTGGAGAGCAATCAGCCCCAGCATTTT
TRBJ2-7	TRBV19	TRBD1	once	CASSTGTGMYEQYF	TGTGCCAGTAGTACCGGGACAGGGATGTACGAGCAGTACTTC